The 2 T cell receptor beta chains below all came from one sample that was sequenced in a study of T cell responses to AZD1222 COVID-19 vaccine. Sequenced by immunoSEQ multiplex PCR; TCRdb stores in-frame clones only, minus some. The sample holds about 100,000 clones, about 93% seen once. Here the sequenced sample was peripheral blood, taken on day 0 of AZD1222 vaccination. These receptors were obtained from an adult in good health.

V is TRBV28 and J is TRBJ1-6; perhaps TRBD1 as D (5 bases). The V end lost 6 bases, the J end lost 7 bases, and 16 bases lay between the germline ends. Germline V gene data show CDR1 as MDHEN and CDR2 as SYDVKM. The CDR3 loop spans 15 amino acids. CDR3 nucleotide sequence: TGTGCCAGCAGGTTTTATTTGGGGCTGAATTCACCCCTCCACTTT. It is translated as CASRFYLGLNSPLHF.

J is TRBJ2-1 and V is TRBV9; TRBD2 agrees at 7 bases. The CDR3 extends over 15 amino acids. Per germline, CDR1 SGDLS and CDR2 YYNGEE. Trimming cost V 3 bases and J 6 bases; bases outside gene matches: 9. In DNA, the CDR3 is TGTGCCAGCAGCGCGGGAGGTACTATGGCCAATGAGCAGTTCTTC. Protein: CASSAGGTMANEQFF. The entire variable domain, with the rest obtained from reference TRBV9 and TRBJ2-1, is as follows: DSGVTQTPKHLITATGQRVTLRCSPRSGDLSVYWYQQSLDQGLQFLIQYYNGEERAKGNILERFSAQQFPDLHSELNLSSLELGDSALYFCASSAGGTMANEQFFGPGTRLTVL.